Shown below are 2 T cell receptor beta chains from a single sample sequenced in a study of CD8+ T cells in alopecia areata. Obtained from alopecia areata patients were lesional scalp punch biopsies along with peripheral blood. Sequencing used cDNA as its template, made by extracting RNA and reverse transcribing it. The assay was immunoSEQ multiplex PCR, and TCRdb's table has in-frame clones only and misses some. The repertoire includes roughly 20,000 clones, less than 70% of them detected once, and roughly 6% sits in the top ten. Sequenced here: skin, sampled at week 0. These receptors all come from a human donor with alopecia areata.

The genes are TRBV15 and TRBJ1-2, with unresolved D. The CDR3 has 13 amino acids. Trimming pared 1 base from V and 4 bases from J, leaving 7 bases between. The germline gives CDR1 LNHNV, CDR2 YYDKDF (reference sequence). The CDR3 is CATSRVGLYGYTF. Here the CDR3 DNA reads TGTGCCACCAGCAGAGTGGGCCTCTATGGCTACACCTTC. Based on the CDR3 plus reference TRBV15 and TRBJ1-2, the full variable domain is DAMVIQNPRYQVTQFGKPVTLSCSQTLNHNVMYWYQQKSSQAPKLLFHYYDKDFNNEADTPDNFQSRRPNTSFCFLDIRSPGLGDTAMYLCATSRVGLYGYTFGSGTRLTVV.

The rearrangement links TRBV5-1 to TRBJ2-5, with 11 positions matching TRBD2. Trimming at V came to 4 bases and at J to 1 base, leaving 6 bases not matched to a gene. The CDR3 length is 16 residues. The V gene's germline CDR1 is SGHRS and CDR2 YFSETQ. The CDR3 spells CASSLRLAGFQETQYF. In DNA form, the CDR3 reads TGCGCCAGCAGCCTCCGACTAGCGGGATTCCAAGAGACCCAGTACTTC. Complete variable domain (other parts from reference TRBV5-1 and TRBJ2-5): KAGVTQTPRYLIKTRGQQVTLSCSPISGHRSVSWYQQTPGQGLQFLFEYFSETQRNKGNFPGRFSGRQFSNSRSEMNVSTLELGDSALYLCASSLRLAGFQETQYFGPGTRLLVL.